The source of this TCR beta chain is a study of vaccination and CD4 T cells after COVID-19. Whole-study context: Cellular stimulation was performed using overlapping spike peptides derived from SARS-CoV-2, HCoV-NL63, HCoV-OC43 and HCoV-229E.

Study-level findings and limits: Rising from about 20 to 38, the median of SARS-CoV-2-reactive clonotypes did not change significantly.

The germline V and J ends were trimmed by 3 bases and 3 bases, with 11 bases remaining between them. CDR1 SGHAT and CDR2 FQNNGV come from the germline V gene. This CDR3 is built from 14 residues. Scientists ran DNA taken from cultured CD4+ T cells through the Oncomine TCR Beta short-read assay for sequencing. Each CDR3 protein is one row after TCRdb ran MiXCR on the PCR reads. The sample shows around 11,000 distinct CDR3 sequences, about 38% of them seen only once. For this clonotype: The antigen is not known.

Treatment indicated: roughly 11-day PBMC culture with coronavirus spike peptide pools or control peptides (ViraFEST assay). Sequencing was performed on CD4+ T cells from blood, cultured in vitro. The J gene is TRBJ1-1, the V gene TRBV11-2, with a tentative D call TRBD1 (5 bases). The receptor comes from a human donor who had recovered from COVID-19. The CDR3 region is CASSFRQLYTEAFF. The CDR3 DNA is TGTGCCAGCAGCTTTAGACAGCTTTACACTGAAGCTTTCTTT.